Sequencing of this T cell receptor beta chain was carried out in a study of CD8+ T cells in alopecia areata. Looking at the study overall: Once tofacitinib had been taken for 6 to 18 months, 6 months off drug followed.

This clone was counted a few times. Its cognate antigen is unknown. Trimming left V 3 bases short and J 3 bases short, with 15 bases between. The CDR3 extends over 14 amino acids. Germline V gene lookup returns CDR1 GTSNPN and CDR2 SVGIG (reference sequence). Sequencing used cDNA as its template, made by extracting RNA and reverse transcribing it. Data came from immunoSEQ multiplex PCR; TCRdb stores just in-frame clones and leaves some out. This table holds 110,000 or so clones, roughly 50% found once. Notes on the study in general: Tofacitinib produced a significant decrease in scalp clonality and in expanded CD8+ clones among the top 100. Patients showed less clear TCR sequence sharing than mice, possibly partly because of HLA diversity.

Treatment described: oral pan-JAK inhibitor, 5-10 mg twice daily. Sorting separated CD4+ and CD8+ T cells out of PBMCs. The genes are TRBV30 and TRBJ2-7, with a possible D match to TRBD1 (6 bases). The receptor was isolated from a human donor with alopecia areata. The starting material was CD4+ T cells sorted from blood, obtained at week 24, from a patient treated with tofacitinib. The CDR3 spells CAWSAIQGYYEQYF. The CDR3, as DNA: TGTGCCTGGAGCGCGATACAGGGATACTACGAGCAGTACTTC.